This TCR beta chain appears in the sequencing data of a study of cytomegalovirus exposure and HLA in healthy donors. Broader study findings: Likely technical artifact: a cluster of highly shared sequence variants. Some V segments, TRBV6-2 and TRBV6-3 among them, were indistinguishable and were therefore excluded. As a later analysis showed, several of the most significant clusters appeared to be linked to common viral pathogens.

The ends lost 6 bases at V and 3 bases at J; junction bases unmatched: 5. This CDR3 spans 15 amino acids. The germline V gene encodes CDR1 SNHLY and CDR2 FYNNEI. Donors showed nominal health when sampled, although they likely had unrecorded immune exposures. As for this clone: Its antigen is currently unknown.

The primer mix had 60 Vbeta and 13 Jbeta primers. Measured with immunoSEQ multiplex PCR; TCRdb has only the in-frame clones, and not every one. The repertoire holds 150,000 to 200,000 clones, approximately 70% seen once, with roughly 1.9% in the top ten. Sequenced sample: PBMCs. This clonotype was obtained from a woman aged 25 to 39 in good health and CMV-seronegative. The chain is built from TRBV2 and TRBJ1-3; 10 bases agree with TRBD1. The DNA of the CDR3 is TGTGCCAGCAGACCCGGGACAGGGGATGGAAACACCATATATTTT. Amino acid sequence: CASRPGTGDGNTIYF.